Listed below are T cell receptor beta chains from one sample, sequenced in a study of OX40 agonist ivuxolimab in advanced cancers. Only in-frame clones appear in the TCRdb table, and some are missing; sequencing was by immunoSEQ multiplex PCR. The table includes around 80,000 clones, about 88% detected once. The source was CD4+ or CD8+ T cells sorted from blood, collected in a trial of the OX40 agonist ivuxolimab. Receptor source: an adult with an advanced solid tumor such as melanoma, head and neck, liver or kidney cancer. CDR3s include the opening cysteine and the closing phenylalanine or tryptophan. A D gene is named only where the DNA matches it firmly. Size values are once, few and many counts, or a class for expanded clones, and some rows have none.

V gene: TRBV7-6
D gene: NA
clone size: NA
J gene: TRBJ2-2
CDR3 protein: CASSLQGNTGELFF
CDR3 DNA: TGTGCCAGCAGCTTACAGGGAAACACCGGGGAGCTGTTTTTT

V gene: TRBV10-1
D gene: NA
clone size: NA
J gene: TRBJ2-3
CDR3 protein: CASSEGAFTDTQYF
CDR3 DNA: TGCGCCAGCAGTGAGGGGGCCTTCACAGATACGCAGTATTTT

V gene: TRBV7-6
D gene: NA
clone size: NA
J gene: TRBJ1-5
CDR3 protein: CASSLGQGRPQHF
CDR3 DNA: TGTGCCAGCAGCTTAGGTCAGGGGAGGCCCCAGCATTTT

V gene: TRBV7-9
D gene: NA
clone size: once
J gene: TRBJ2-2
CDR3 protein: CASSRFPLARDKNTGELFF
CDR3 DNA: TGTGCCAGCAGCAGATTCCCCCTAGCGCGAGATAAGAACACCGGGGAGCTGTTTTTT

V gene: TRBV2
D gene: TRBD1
clone size: NA
J gene: TRBJ1-2
CDR3 protein: CATPQGEYALNYGYTF
CDR3 DNA: TGTGCCACCCCCCAGGGGGAATACGCCCTTAACTATGGCTACACCTTC

V gene: TRBV6-5
D gene: NA
clone size: NA
J gene: TRBJ1-3
CDR3 protein: CASRGTFGNTIYF
CDR3 DNA: TGTGCCAGCAGGGGGACATTCGGGAACACCATATATTTT

V gene: TRBV5-1
D gene: TRBD1
clone size: NA
J gene: TRBJ2-7
CDR3 protein: CASSSGQGANEQYF
CDR3 DNA: TGCGCCAGCAGCTCCGGACAGGGGGCGAACGAGCAGTACTTC

V gene: TRBV6-6
D gene: TRBD1
clone size: NA
J gene: TRBJ1-1
CDR3 protein: CASSKTGLNTEAFF
CDR3 DNA: TGTGCCAGCAGCAAGACAGGGCTGAACACTGAAGCTTTCTTT

V gene: TRBV28
D gene: NA
clone size: NA
J gene: TRBJ1-5
CDR3 protein: CASSTTAISNQPQHF
CDR3 DNA: TGTGCCAGCAGTACGACAGCAATAAGCAATCAGCCCCAGCATTTT

V gene: TRBV6-4
D gene: NA
clone size: NA
J gene: TRBJ2-3
CDR3 protein: CASSPGAGPTDTQYF
CDR3 DNA: TGTGCCAGCAGCCCCGGTGCTGGGCCCACAGATACGCAGTATTTT

V gene: TRBV18
D gene: TRBD2
clone size: NA
J gene: TRBJ2-1
CDR3 protein: CASSPSLPGLAGVDEQFF
CDR3 DNA: TGTGCCAGCTCACCAAGCCTCCCGGGACTAGCGGGAGTGGATGAGCAGTTCTTC

V gene: TRBV20-1
D gene: NA
clone size: NA
J gene: TRBJ1-3
CDR3 protein: CSASIGNTIYF
CDR3 DNA: TGCAGTGCTAGTATCGGAAACACCATATATTTT

V gene: TRBV7-7
D gene: TRBD2
clone size: NA
J gene: TRBJ2-7
CDR3 protein: CASSSGLAGRYEQYF
CDR3 DNA: TGTGCCAGCAGCTCGGGACTAGCGGGACGGTACGAGCAGTACTTC

V gene: TRBV7-6
D gene: NA
clone size: NA
J gene: TRBJ2-7
CDR3 protein: CASSPRDGGRVGKQYF
CDR3 DNA: TGTGCCAGCAGCCCCCGGGACGGTGGCAGGGTGGGTAAGCAGTACTTC

V gene: TRBV7-3
D gene: TRBD2
clone size: NA
J gene: TRBJ2-2
CDR3 protein: CASSRPGGGRTGELFF
CDR3 DNA: TGTGCCAGCAGCCGCCCGGGAGGGGGGAGGACCGGGGAGCTGTTTTTT

V gene: TRBV2
D gene: NA
clone size: NA
J gene: TRBJ1-4
CDR3 protein: CASSDKDWSEKLFF
CDR3 DNA: TGTGCCAGCAGTGATAAGGATTGGAGTGAAAAACTGTTTTTT

V gene: TRBV5-4
D gene: NA
clone size: NA
J gene: TRBJ2-3
CDR3 protein: CASSFVRGGAGVTTDTQYF
CDR3 DNA: TGTGCCAGCAGCTTTGTACGAGGGGGGGCCGGGGTAACCACAGATACGCAGTATTTT